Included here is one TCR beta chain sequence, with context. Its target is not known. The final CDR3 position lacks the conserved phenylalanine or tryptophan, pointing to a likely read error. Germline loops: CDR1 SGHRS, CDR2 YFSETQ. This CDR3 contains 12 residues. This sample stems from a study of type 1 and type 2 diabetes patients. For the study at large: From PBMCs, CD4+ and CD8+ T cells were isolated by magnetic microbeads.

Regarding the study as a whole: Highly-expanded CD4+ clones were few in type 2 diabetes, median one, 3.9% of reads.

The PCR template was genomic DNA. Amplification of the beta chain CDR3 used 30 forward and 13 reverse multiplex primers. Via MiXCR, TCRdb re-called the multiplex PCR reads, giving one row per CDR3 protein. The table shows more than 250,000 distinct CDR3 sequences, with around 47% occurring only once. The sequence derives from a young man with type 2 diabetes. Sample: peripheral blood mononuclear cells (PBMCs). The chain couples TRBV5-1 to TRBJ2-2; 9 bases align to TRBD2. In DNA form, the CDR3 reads TGCGGTAGCGGGAGAGACACCGGGGAGCTGTTTTCT. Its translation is CGSGRDTGELFS.